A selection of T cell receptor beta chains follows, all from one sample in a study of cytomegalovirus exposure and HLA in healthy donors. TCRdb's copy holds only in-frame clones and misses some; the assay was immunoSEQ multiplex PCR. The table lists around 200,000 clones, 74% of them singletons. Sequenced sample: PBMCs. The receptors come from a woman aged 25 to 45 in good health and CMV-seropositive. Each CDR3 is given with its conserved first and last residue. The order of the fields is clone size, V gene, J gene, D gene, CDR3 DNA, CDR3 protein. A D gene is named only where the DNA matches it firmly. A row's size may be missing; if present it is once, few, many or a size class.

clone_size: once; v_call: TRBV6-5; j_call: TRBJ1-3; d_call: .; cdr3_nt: TGTGCCAGCACCAGCATGGGAGGGATCGGAAACACCATATATTTT; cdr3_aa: CASTSMGGIGNTIYF
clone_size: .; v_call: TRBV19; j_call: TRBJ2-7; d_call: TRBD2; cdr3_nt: TGTGCCAGTAGTACCCGCCGAGCGGGAGGGGTTGCCGAGCAGTACTTC; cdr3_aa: CASSTRRAGGVAEQYF
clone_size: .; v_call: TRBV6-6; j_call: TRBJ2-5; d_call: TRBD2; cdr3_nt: TGTGCCAGCAGTCTACCCGGGACTAGCGTTGAAGAGACCCAGTACTTC; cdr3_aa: CASSLPGTSVEETQYF
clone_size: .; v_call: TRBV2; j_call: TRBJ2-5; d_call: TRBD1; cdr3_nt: TGTGCCGGGCGGACAGGGGAAGAGACCCAGTACTTC; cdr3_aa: CAGRTGEETQYF
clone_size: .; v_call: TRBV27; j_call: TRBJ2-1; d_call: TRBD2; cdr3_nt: TGTGCCAGCAGTTTATCGGGACTAGCGGGAGGGCTAGACAATGAGCAGTTCTTC; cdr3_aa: CASSLSGLAGGLDNEQFF
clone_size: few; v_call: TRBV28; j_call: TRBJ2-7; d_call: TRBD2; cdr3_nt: TGTGCCAGCAGTCCAAGGCTTAGGGGTCTAGCGGGAGGAGGATACGAGCAGTACTTC; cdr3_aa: CASSPRLRGLAGGGYEQYF
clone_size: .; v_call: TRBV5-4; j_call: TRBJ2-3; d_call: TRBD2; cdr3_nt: TGTGCCAGCAGCTGGGCGGGAGAAGGCACAGATACGCAGTATTTT; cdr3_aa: CASSWAGEGTDTQYF
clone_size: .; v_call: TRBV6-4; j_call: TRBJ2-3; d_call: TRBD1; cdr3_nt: TGTGCCAGCAGTAACTCGGCAGGGGGCGAGGCAGATACGCAGTATTTT; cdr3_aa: CASSNSAGGEADTQYF
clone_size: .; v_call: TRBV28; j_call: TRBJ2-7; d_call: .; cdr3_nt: TGTGCCAGCAGTCCTCCCCGCTACGAGCAGTACTTC; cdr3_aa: CASSPPRYEQYF
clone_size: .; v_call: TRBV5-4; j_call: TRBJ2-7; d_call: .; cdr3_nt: TGTGCCAGCAGCTTGGGGCCTAGCAGGACCTCCTACGAGCAGTACTTC; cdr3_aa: CASSLGPSRTSYEQYF
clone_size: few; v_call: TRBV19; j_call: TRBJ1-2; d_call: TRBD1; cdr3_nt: TGTGCCAGTAATCCGGGACAGACCTTTGGCTACACCTTC; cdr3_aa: CASNPGQTFGYTF
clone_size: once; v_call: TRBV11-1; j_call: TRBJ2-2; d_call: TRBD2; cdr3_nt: TGTGCCAGCAACGGGGCTAGCGGGAGGCCCCCCACCGGGGAGCTGTTTTTT; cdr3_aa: CASNGASGRPPTGELFF
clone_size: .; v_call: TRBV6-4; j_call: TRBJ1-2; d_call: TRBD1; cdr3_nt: TGTGCCAGCAGTGAACGACAGGGTCTTGGCTACACCTTC; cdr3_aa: CASSERQGLGYTF
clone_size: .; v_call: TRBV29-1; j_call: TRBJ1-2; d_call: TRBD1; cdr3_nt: TGCAGCGCTAGGACAGGGGGCGATGGCTACACCTTC; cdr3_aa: CSARTGGDGYTF
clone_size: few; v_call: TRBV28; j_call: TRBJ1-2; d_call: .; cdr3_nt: TGTGCCAGCAGGTCCAGGGGAAACTATGGCTACACCTTC; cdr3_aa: CASRSRGNYGYTF
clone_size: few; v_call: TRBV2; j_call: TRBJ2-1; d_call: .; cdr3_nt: TGTGCCAGCAGTGATATCTATGAGCAGTTCTTC; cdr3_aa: CASSDIYEQFF
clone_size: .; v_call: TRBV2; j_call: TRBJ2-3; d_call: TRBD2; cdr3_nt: TGTGCCAGCAGTGAATTGACTAGCGGGGCAGGGGATACGCAGTATTTT; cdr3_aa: CASSELTSGAGDTQYF
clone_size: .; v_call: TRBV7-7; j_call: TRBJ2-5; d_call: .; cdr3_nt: TGTGCTAGCAGTTCTCCCGGGGTCCTCCAAGAGACCCAGTACTTC; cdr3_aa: CASSSPGVLQETQYF
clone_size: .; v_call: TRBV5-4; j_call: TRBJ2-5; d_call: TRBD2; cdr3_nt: TGTGCCAGCAGCTTGAGGGGCGGGAGTGGGTCAGAGACCCAGTACTTC; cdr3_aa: CASSLRGGSGSETQYF
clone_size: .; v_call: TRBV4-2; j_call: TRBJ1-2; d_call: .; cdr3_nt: TGTGCCAGCAGCCAAGAGTTAGACCTAAGGGGTGGCTACACCTTC; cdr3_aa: CASSQELDLRGGYTF
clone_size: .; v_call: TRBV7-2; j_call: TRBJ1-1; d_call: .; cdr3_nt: TGTGCCAGCAGCAGGTGGATGGGCAGGAACACTGAAGCTTTCTTT; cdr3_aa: CASSRWMGRNTEAFF
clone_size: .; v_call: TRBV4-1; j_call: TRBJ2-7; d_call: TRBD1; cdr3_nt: TGCGCCAGCAGCCAAGCGGACTGGGACAGGGCCTACGAGCAGTACTTC; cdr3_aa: CASSQADWDRAYEQYF
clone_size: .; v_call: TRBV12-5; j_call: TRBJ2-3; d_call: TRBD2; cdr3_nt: TGTGCTAGTGGTTCGGGGACTAGTCTTACCACAGATACGCAGTATTTT; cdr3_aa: CASGSGTSLTTDTQYF
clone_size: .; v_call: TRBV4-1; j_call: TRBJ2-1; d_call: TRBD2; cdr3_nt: TGCGCCAGCAGCCATGTCGACATGGGACTAGCGGGAGACAATGAGCAGTTCTTC; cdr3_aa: CASSHVDMGLAGDNEQFF
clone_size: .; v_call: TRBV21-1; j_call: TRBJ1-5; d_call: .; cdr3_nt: TGTGCCAGCACTTGCCGTGGGTCCCGCAGGGTCGGTAATCAGCCCCAGCATTTT; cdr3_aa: CASTCRGSRRVGNQPQHF
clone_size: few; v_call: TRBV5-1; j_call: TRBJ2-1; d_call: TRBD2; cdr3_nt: TGCGCCAGCAGTCAAAGCGGGAACCGCAATGAGCAGTTCTTC; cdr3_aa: CASSQSGNRNEQFF
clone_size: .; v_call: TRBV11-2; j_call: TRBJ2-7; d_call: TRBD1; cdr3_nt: TGTGCCAGCAGCTTGGGGACAGGGGGTTTCGAGCAGTACTTC; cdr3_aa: CASSLGTGGFEQYF
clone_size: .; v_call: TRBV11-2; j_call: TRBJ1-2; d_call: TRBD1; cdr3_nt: TGTGCCAGCAGCCTTACAGGGGAAAAGTATGGCTACACCTTC; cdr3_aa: CASSLTGEKYGYTF
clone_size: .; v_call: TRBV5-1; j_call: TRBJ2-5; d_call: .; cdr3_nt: TGCGCCAGCAGCTTGGTCGGGGGTGAGACCCAGTACTTC; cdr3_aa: CASSLVGGETQYF
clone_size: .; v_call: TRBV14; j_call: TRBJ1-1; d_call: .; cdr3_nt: TGTGCCAGCAGCCCGAGGCCCGAGCGGACTGAAGCTTTCTTT; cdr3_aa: CASSPRPERTEAFF
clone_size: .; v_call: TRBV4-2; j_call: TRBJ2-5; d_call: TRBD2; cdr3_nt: TGTGCCAGCAGCCCTGGACTAGCGGGGCGTCTGGAGACCCAGTACTTC; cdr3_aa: CASSPGLAGRLETQYF
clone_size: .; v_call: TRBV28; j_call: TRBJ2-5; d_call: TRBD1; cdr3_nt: TGTGCCAGCAGTTCTGGGACAGGGGGCAGGGAGCAGTACTTC; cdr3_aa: CASSSGTGGREQYF
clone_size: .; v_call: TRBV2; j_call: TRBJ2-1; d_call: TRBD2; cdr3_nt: TGTGCCAGCAGCTCCGGGACTAGCGGGTCCGATGAGCAGTTCTTC; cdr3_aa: CASSSGTSGSDEQFF
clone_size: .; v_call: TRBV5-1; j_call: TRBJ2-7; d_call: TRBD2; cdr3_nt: TGCGCCAGCAGCGTCCGTCTAGCGGGAGGGACGTCCTACGAGCAGTACTTC; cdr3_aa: CASSVRLAGGTSYEQYF
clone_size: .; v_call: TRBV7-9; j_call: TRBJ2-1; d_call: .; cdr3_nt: TGTGCCAGCAGGGCTGAGACGACAGTAGAATACAATGAGCAGTTCTTC; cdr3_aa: CASRAETTVEYNEQFF
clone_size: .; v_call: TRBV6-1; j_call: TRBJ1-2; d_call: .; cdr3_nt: TGTGCCAGCAGTCCCGGGTTCCAGGGGAACTATGGCTACACCTTC; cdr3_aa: CASSPGFQGNYGYTF
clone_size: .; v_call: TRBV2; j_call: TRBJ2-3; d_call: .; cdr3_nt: TGTGCCAGCATGAGGGATACGCAGTATTTT; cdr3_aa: CASMRDTQYF
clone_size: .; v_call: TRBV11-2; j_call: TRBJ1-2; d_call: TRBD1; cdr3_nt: TGTGCCAGCAGCTTAGGGACAGGGGACTATGGCTACACCTTC; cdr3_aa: CASSLGTGDYGYTF
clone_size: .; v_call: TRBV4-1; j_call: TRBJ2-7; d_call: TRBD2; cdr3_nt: TGCGCCAGCAGCCCTCCTCCGGGACTAGCGGGGTACGAGCAGTACTTC; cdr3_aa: CASSPPPGLAGYEQYF
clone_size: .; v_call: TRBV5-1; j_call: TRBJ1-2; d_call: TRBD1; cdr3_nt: TGCGCCAGCAGCCAAGACTTTGGGACAGGGGGTAGACCCAACTATGGCTACACCTTC; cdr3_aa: CASSQDFGTGGRPNYGYTF
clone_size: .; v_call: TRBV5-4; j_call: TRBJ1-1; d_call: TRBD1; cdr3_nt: TGTGCCAGCAGCCAGTCCCGGGACAGGGGCGCTTTCTTT; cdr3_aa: CASSQSRDRGAFF
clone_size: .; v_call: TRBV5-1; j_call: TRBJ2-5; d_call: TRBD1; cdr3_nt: TGCGCCAGCAGCTTGGCAGTACAGGGGTCGGGGGAGACCCAGTACTTC; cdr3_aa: CASSLAVQGSGETQYF
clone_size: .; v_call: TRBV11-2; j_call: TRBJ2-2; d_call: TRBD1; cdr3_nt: TGTGCCAGCAGCGTTCTGACGGGACAGGGAACCGGGGAGCTGTTTTTT; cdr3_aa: CASSVLTGQGTGELFF
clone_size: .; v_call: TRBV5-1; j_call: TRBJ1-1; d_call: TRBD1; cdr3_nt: TGCGCCAGCAGATCTGGACAGGAGAACACTGAAGCTTTCTTT; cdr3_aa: CASRSGQENTEAFF
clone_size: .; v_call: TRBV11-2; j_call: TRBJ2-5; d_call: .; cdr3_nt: TGTGCCAGCAGCTTAGGGGCGGCAAGGGGTCAAGAGACCCAGTACTTC; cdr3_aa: CASSLGAARGQETQYF
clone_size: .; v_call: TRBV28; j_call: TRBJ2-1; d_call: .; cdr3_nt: TGTGCCAGCAGTTTCCCTATCGGTGAGCAGTTCTTC; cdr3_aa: CASSFPIGEQFF
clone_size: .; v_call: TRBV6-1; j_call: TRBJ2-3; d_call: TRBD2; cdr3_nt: TGTGCCAGCAGTGAAGAAGCGGGAGAGGGGATAGATACGCAGTATTTT; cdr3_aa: CASSEEAGEGIDTQYF
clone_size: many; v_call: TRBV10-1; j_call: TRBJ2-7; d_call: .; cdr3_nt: TGCGCCAGCAGTGAGTCGATAGCCAACTACGAGCAGTACTTC; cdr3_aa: CASSESIANYEQYF
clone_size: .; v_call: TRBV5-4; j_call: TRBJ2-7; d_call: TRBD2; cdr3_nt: TGTGCCAGCAGCACGAGCGGGAGTGCCTACGAGCAGTACTTC; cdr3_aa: CASSTSGSAYEQYF
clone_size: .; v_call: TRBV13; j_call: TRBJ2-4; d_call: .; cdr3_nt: TGTGCCAGCAGCTTCGTCATTCAGGGGCTAGCCAAAAACATTCAGTACTTC; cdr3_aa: CASSFVIQGLAKNIQYF
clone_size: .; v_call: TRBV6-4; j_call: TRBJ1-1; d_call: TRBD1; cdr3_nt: TGTGCCAGCAGTGTTATTAAAGACAGGGAGAAGAACACTGAAGCTTTCTTT; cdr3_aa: CASSVIKDREKNTEAFF
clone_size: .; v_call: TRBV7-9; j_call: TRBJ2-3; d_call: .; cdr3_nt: TGTGCCAGCAGCTTATGGGGCGGATCGACAGATACGCAGTATTTT; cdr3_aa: CASSLWGGSTDTQYF